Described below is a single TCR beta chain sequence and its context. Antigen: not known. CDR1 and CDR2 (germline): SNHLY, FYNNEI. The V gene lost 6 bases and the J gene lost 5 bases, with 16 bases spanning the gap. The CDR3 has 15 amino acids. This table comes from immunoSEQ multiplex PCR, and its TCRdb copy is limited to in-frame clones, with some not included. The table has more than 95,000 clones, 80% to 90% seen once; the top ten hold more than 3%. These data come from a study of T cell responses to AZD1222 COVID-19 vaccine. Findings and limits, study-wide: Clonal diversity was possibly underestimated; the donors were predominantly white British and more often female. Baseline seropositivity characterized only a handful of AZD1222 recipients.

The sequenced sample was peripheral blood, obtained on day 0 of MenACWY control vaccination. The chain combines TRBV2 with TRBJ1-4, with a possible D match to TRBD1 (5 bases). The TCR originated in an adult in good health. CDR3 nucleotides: TGTGCCAGCAGCGTCCGGGGGACGGGGAATGAAAAACTGTTTTTT. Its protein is CASSVRGTGNEKLFF.